Listed below are T cell receptor beta chains from one sample, sequenced in a study of blood T cell repertoires in COVID-19. This table comes from immunoSEQ multiplex PCR, and its TCRdb copy is limited to in-frame clones, with some not included. Altogether fewer than 400,000 clones are present, roughly 91% being singletons, with the ten largest covering about 1.8%. Sequences were obtained from PBMCs or T cells enriched from blood (not recorded which). These receptors all stem from a woman in her thirties who had recovered from COVID-19. Each CDR3 is given without its conserved first and last residue. The D gene is left open where the match is weak.

CDR3 length	V gene	D gene	J gene	CDR3 protein
17	TRBV6-2/TRBV6-3	TRBD1	TRBJ2-1	ASSDLSGTDFFSYNEQF
10	TRBV12-3/TRBV12-4	-	TRBJ1-2	ASRRGEYGYT
13	TRBV2	TRBD1	TRBJ1-5	ASRRGQARNQPQH
15	TRBV7-3	-	TRBJ2-2	ASSPTKTAANTGELF
12	TRBV2	-	TRBJ1-1	ASSVSRVETEAF
13	TRBV7-9	TRBD2	TRBJ2-5	ASSLVLAGGETQY
13	TRBV19	-	TRBJ2-1	ATSRGLSSYNEQF
12	TRBV5-1	-	TRBJ1-2	ASSGGGRDYGYT
13	TRBV28	TRBD2	TRBJ2-5	ASSLGLAGAETQY
11	TRBV12-3/TRBV12-4	-	TRBJ1-1	ASRRPGGTEAF
11	TRBV5-6	-	TRBJ2-7	ASSRGGYYEQY
10	TRBV30	-	TRBJ2-7	AWRGASYEQY
11	TRBV5-1	-	TRBJ2-5	ASSLNGQETQY
12	TRBV14	-	TRBJ1-2	ASSPVTGNYGYT
11	TRBV5-6	-	TRBJ1-1	ASRPTGNTEAF
13	TRBV5-4	-	TRBJ2-1	ASRDGGGAYNEQF
14	TRBV7-9	-	TRBJ2-3	ASTYSRGSVGDTQY
15	TRBV27	TRBD1	TRBJ1-6	ASTQGGGGSYNSPLH
13	TRBV6-5	TRBD1	TRBJ1-6	ASRGQGAVNSPLH
10	TRBV28	-	TRBJ1-2	ASQTLNYGYT
16	TRBV6-1	TRBD1	TRBJ1-2	ASSEAPNPNRGRTGYT
16	TRBV4-2	-	TRBJ1-2	ASSQDVDGGTNYYGYT
11	TRBV24-1	-	TRBJ2-1	ATSDGLASGQF
13	TRBV4-1	TRBD1	TRBJ1-5	ASSQAAQGIQPQH
9	TRBV20-1	-	TRBJ1-1	SGSGNTEAF
14	TRBV3-1/TRBV3-2	TRBD2	TRBJ2-2	ASSPKRGGWTGELF
12	TRBV28	-	TRBJ2-7	ASSFLDRYYEQY
12	TRBV23-1	-	TRBJ1-2	ASSQSRQRYGYT
13	TRBV19	-	TRBJ1-2	ASRPDTTDYYGYT
13	TRBV24-1	-	TRBJ2-5	ATSDSYRFQETQY
13	TRBV12-5	-	TRBJ2-2	ASGPDKENTGELF
16	TRBV7-9	TRBD2	TRBJ2-5	ASSLEGTSGSTQETQY
13	TRBV2	TRBD1	TRBJ1-1	ASTKGALMNTEAF
14	TRBV9	-	TRBJ1-1	ASSHGQGIMNTEAF
10	TRBV5-1	TRBD2	TRBJ2-7	ASRGGGYEQY
12	TRBV28	-	TRBJ1-5	ASSPGPGSRPQH
15	TRBV7-6	-	TRBJ1-4	ASSLGPPTATNEKLF